Presented here are 8 T cell receptor beta chains from one specimen sequenced in a study of Ad26.COV2.S vaccination and SARS-CoV-2 variants. Libraries were prepared by immunoSEQ multiplex PCR; TCRdb keeps only in-frame clonotypes and omits some of them. The repertoire holds about 680,000 clones, with around 92% as singletons. Treatment described: 19 received Ad26.COV2.S at low or high dose, single or two shots; 5 received placebo; per-sample allocation not given. Day 63 after the first vaccine or placebo injection was the time point for sampling. This specimen consisted of peripheral blood, obtained in a trial of Ad26.COV2.S vaccine versus placebo. These receptors originate from a person aged 18-65 years who received the Ad26.COV2.S COVID-19 vaccine or a placebo.

The gene calls are TRBV14 and TRBJ1-5; D gene ambiguous. Germline V gives CDR1 SGHDN, CDR2 FVKESK. The ends were cut back, 8 bases at V and 9 bases at J, with 8 bases in the middle. This CDR3 comprises 10 residues. The CDR3 DNA reads TGTGCCAGCCCTCCGCGGCCCCAGCATTTT. It yields the protein CASPPRPQHF.

The chain couples TRBV9 to TRBJ2-2; D is uncertain. V was shortened by 0 bases and J by 0 bases, with 12 bases between the two germline ends. The germline V gene encodes CDR1 SGDLS and CDR2 YYNGEE. The CDR3 extends over 17 amino acids. The CDR3 is CASSVEGAGSNTGELFF. In nucleotides, the CDR3 is TGTGCCAGCAGCGTAGAAGGAGCAGGCTCGAACACCGGGGAGCTGTTTTTT.

The rearrangement links TRBV19 to TRBJ1-1, with 7 bases identical to TRBD1. The CDR3 length is 14 residues. CDR1 and CDR2 (germline): LNHDA, SQIVND (reference sequence). V shed 7 bases, J shed 1 base, and the junction held 6 bases outside the gene matches. CDR3 in amino acids: CASISQGKNTEAFF. The DNA of the CDR3 is TGTGCCAGTATCTCACAGGGGAAGAACACTGAAGCTTTCTTT. Supplemented by reference TRBV19 and TRBJ1-1, the full variable domain reads DGGITQSPKYLFRKEGQNVTLSCEQNLNHDAMYWYRQDPGQGLRLIYYSQIVNDFQKGDIAEGYSVSREKKESFPLTVTSAQKNPTAFYLCASISQGKNTEAFFGQGTRLTVV.

V gene TRBV5-4 combines with J gene TRBJ2-7; 9 nucleotides line up with TRBD2. Germline lookup yields CDR1 SGHNT and CDR2 YYREEE (reference sequence). V lost 0 bases to trimming and J lost 5 bases; unmatched junction nucleotides: 6. The CDR3 contains 15 residues. The CDR3 DNA reads TGTGCCAGCAGCTTGGCCGGGGCGGGAGGGGACGAGCAGTACTTC. Its protein product is CASSLAGAGGDEQYF.

V gene TRBV5-4 combines with J gene TRBJ2-5; 9 positions agree with TRBD1. The CDR3 runs to 16 residues. Germline CDR1 and CDR2: SGHNT and YYREEE (reference sequence). With V trimmed by 3 bases and J by 5 bases, 11 bases remained unmatched. DNA for the CDR3: TGTGCCAGCAGCTCCGGGACAGGGACAGGTTGGGAGACCCAGTACTTC. Translating gives CASSSGTGTGWETQYF.

The V and J genes are TRBV20-1 and TRBJ2-7; a possible D gene is TRBD2 (7 bases). V lost 3 bases, J lost 2 bases, and 17 bases lay in between. This CDR3 region has 15 residues. The germline V gene encodes CDR1 DFQATT and CDR2 SNEGSKA (reference sequence). DNA of the CDR3: TGCAGTGCTAGTACCGAAGGGGGGGCCCCCTACGAGCAGTACTTC. Translation: CSASTEGGAPYEQYF.

V gene TRBV18 combines with J gene TRBJ2-6, with 7 positions matching TRBD1. After removal of 6 bases from V and 0 bases from J, the junction contained 14 bases not matched to a gene. The CDR3 is 19 amino acids. Germline lookup yields CDR1 KGHSH and CDR2 LQKENI. The CDR3 sequence is CASSLLDRPTFSGANVLTF. The DNA of the CDR3 is TGTGCCAGCTCCCTGCTGGACAGGCCAACCTTCTCTGGGGCCAACGTCCTGACTTTC.

V gene TRBV30 combines with J gene TRBJ1-5; 8 positions match TRBD1. J lost 5 bases, V lost 0 bases, and 3 bases had no gene match. Looked up from germline, CDR1 is GTSNPN and CDR2 is SVGIG (reference sequence). This CDR3 contains 14 residues. DNA of the CDR3: TGTGCCTGGAGTGTACTACAGGGGGATCAGCCCCAGCATTTT. This gives the protein CAWSVLQGDQPQHF.